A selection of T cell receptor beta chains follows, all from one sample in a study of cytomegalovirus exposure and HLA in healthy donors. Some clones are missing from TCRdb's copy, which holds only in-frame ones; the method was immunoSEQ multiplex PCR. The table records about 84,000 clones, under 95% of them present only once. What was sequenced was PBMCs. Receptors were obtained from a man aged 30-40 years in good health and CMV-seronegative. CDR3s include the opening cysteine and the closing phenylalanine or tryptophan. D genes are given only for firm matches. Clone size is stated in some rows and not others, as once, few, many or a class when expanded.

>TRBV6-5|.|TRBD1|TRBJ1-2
CASTARGSNYGYTF
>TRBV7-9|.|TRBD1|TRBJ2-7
CASSGTGGTYEQYF
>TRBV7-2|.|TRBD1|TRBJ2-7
CASSVGTAPNYEQYF
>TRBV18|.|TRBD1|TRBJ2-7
CASSPQTGLDEQYF
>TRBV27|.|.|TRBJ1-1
CASSPVRLDTEAFF
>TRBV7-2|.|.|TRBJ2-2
CASRGTPNTGELFF
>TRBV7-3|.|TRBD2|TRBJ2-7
CASSANGGGEQYF
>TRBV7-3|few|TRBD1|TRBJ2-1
CASSRLQGSNEQFF
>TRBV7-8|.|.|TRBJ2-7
CASSLVVDTTAGYEQYF
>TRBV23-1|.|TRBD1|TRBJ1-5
CASSQKPPGAGGGQPQHF
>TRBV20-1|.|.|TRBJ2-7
CSAVTNYEQYF
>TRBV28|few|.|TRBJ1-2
CASRTAAGYTF
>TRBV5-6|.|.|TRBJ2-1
CASSPEGGNNEQFF
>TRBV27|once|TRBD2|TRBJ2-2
CASSPRVAGGQTGELFF
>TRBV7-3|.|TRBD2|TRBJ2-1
CASSQISRLADNEQFF
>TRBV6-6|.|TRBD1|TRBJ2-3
CASSRQGKGADTQYF
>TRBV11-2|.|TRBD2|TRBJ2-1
CASSLVGLAGGQPNEQFF
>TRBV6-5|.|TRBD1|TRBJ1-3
CASSATGLSGNTIYF
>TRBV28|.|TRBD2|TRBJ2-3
CASSPRTSGSTDTQYF
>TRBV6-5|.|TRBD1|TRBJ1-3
CASSYDRGQSGNTIYF
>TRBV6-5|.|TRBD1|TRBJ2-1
CASSGTGGNNEQFF
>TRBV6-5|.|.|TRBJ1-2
CASSMTESGYTF
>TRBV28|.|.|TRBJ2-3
CASSPWGGRTDTQYF
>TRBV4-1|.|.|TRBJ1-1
CASSQVTETMSTEAFF
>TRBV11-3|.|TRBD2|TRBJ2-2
CASSLGGRKTGELFF
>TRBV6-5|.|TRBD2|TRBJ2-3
CASSYGRSGNPDTQYF
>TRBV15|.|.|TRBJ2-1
CATSRPSGVAGTHNEQFF
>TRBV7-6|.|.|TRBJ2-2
CASSLASSGELFF
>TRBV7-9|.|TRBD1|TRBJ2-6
CASSGNRGLVGGANVLTF
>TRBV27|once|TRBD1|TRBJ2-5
CASSFSRGLETQYF
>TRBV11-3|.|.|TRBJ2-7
CASSPGWSGEQYF
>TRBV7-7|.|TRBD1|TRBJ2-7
CASSPDRDHEQYF
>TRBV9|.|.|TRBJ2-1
CASNSIATEQFF
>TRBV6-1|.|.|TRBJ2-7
CASSFREDTYEQYF
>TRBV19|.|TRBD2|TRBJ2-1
CASSMGLAYEQFF
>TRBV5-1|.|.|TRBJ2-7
CASSSQISGMGEQYF
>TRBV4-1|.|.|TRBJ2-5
CASSLPGRSRQGETQYF
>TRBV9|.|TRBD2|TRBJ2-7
CASSRGTSGSSYEQYF
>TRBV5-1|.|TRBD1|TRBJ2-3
CASSHGQGHTDTQYF
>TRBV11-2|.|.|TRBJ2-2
CASELRAGVTGELFF
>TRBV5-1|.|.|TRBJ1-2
CASSLQGTRNYGYTF
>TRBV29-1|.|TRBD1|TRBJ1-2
CSVAGGTGGYGYTF
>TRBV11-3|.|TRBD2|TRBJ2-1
CASSPRTSGNEQFF
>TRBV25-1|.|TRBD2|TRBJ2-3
CASSDLLAGGTDTQYF
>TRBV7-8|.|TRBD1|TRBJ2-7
CASSLDRDRGSYEQYF
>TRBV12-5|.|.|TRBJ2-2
CASGLVAGSLGDTGELFF
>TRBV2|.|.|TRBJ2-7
CASSDLAGNEQYF
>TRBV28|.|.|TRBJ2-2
CASSTQNTGELFF
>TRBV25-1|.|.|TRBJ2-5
CASSYAGTQETQYF
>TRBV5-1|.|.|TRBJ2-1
CASSLNARLEQFF
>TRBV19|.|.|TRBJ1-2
CASSIVAAANYGYTF
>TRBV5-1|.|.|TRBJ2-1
CASSRSGRNNEQFF